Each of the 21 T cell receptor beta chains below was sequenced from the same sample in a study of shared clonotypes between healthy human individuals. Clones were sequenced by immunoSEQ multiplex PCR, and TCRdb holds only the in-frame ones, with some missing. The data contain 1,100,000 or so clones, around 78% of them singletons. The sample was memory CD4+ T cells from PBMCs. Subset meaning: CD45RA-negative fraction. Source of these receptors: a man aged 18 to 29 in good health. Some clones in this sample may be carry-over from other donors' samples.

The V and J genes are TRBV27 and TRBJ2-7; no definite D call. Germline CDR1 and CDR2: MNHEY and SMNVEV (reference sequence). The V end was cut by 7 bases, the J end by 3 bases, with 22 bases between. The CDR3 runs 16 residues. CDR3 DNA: TGTGCCAGCAAAGACGGGTCACGGAAAGCTAACTACGAGCAGTACTTC. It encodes CASKDGSRKANYEQYF.

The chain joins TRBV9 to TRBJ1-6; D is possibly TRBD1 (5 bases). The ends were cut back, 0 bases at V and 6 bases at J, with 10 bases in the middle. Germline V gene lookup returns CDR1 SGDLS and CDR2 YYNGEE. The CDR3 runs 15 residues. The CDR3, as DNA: TGTGCCAGCAGCGTAGATGGGACCCCTAATTCACCCCTCCACTTT. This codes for CASSVDGTPNSPLHF. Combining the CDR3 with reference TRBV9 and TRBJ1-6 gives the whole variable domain DSGVTQTPKHLITATGQRVTLRCSPRSGDLSVYWYQQSLDQGLQFLIQYYNGEERAKGNILERFSAQQFPDLHSELNLSSLELGDSALYFCASSVDGTPNSPLHFGNGTRLTVT.

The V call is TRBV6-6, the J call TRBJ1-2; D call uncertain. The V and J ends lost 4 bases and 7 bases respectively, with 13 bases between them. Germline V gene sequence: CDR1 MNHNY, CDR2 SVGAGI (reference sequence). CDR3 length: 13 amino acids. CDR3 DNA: TGTGCCAGCAGTTCAAGGGTTGAGGGTGGCTACACCTTC. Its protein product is CASSSRVEGGYTF.

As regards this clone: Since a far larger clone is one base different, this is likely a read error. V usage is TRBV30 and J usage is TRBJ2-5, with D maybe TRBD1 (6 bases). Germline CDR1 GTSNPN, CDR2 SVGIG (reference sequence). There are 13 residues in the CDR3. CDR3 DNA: TGTGCCTGGGGAAGGGGACAACAAGGGACCCAGTACTTC. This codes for CAWGRGQQGTQYF.

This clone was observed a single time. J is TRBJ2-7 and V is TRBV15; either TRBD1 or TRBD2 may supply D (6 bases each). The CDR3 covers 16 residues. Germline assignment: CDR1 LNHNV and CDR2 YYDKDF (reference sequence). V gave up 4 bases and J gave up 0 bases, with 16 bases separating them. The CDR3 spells CATSKGGQLSSYEQYF. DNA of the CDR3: TGTGCCACCAGCAAGGGAGGACAGTTGAGCTCCTACGAGCAGTACTTC.

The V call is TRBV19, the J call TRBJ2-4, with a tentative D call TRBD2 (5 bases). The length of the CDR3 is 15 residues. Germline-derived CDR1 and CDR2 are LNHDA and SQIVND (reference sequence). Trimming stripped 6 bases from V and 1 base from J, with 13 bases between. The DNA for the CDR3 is TGTGCCAGTAGAGTATTAGCGTCCGCCAAAAACATTCAGTACTTC. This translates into CASRVLASAKNIQYF.

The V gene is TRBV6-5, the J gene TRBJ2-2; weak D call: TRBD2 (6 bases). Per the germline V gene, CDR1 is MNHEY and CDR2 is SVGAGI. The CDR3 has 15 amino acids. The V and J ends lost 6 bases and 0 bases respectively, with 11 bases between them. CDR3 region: CASSYRTTNTGELFF. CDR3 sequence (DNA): TGTGCCAGCAGCTACCGGACTACGAACACCGGGGAGCTGTTTTTT.

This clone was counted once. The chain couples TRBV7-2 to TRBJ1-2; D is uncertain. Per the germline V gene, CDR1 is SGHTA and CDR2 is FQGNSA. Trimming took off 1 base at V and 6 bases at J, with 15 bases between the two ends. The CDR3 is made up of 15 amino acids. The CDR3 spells CASSLDRSAPHGYTF. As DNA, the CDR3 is TGTGCCAGCAGCTTAGACCGGTCAGCCCCCCATGGCTACACCTTC.

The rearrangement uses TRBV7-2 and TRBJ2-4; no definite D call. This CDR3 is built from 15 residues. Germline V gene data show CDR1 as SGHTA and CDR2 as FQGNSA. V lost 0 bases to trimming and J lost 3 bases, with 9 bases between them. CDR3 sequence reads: CASSLADGFKNIQYF. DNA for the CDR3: TGTGCCAGCAGCTTAGCGGACGGATTCAAAAACATTCAGTACTTC. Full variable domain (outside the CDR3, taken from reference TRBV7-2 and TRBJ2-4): GAGVSQSPSNKVTEKGKDVELRCDPISGHTALYWYRQSLGQGLEFLIYFQGNSAPDKSGLPSDRFSAERTGGSVSTLTIQRTQQEDSAVYLCASSLADGFKNIQYFGAGTRLSVL.

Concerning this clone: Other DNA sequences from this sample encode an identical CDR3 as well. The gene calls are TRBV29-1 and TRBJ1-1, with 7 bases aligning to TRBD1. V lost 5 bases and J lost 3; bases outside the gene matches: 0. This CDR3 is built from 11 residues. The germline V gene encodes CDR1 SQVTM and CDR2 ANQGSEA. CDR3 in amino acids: CSVTGDTEAFF. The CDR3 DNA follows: TGCAGCGTTACAGGGGACACTGAAGCTTTCTTT.

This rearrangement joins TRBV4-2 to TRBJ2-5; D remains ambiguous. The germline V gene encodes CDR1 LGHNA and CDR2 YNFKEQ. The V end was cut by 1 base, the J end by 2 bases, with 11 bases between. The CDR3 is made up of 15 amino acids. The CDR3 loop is CASSQGRFSQETQYF. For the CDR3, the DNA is TGTGCCAGCAGCCAAGGACGGTTTTCGCAAGAGACCCAGTACTTC.

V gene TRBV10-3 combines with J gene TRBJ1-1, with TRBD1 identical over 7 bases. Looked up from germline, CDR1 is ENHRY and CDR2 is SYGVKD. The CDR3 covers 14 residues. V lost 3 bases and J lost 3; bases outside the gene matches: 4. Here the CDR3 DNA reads TGTGCCATCAGTGACCAGGGGGGGGACACTGAAGCTTTCTTT. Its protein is CAISDQGGDTEAFF.

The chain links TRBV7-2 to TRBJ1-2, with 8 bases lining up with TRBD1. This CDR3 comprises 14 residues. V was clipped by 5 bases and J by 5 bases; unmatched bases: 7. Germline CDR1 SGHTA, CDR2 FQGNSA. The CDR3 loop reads CASSADGQGYGYTF. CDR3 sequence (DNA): TGTGCCAGCAGCGCGGACGGACAGGGATATGGCTACACCTTC.

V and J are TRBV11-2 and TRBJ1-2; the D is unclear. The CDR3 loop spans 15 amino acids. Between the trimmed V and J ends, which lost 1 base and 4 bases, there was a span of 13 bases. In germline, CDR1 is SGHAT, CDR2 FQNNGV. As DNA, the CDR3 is TGTGCCAGCAGCTTAGGATACGGGCTGGCCTATGGCTACACCTTC. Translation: CASSLGYGLAYGYTF.

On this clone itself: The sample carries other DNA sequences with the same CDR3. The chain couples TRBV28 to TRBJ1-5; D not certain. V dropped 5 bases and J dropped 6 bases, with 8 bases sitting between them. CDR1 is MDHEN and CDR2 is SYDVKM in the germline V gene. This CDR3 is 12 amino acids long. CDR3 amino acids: CASSPPTQPQHF. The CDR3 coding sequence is TGTGCCAGCAGTCCCCCCACTCAGCCCCAGCATTTT.

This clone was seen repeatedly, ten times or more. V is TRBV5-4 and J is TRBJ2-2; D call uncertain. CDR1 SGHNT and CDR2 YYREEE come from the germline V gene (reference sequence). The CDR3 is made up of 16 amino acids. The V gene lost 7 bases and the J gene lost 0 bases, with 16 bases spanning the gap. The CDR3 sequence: CASALQAASNTGELFF. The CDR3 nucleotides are TGTGCCAGCGCTTTGCAGGCCGCCTCGAACACCGGGGAGCTGTTTTTT.

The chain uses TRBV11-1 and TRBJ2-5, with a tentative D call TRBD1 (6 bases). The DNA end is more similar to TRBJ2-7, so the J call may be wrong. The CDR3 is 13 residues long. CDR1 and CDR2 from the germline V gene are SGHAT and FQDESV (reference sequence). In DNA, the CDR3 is TGTGCCAGCAGTTATGGACAGTCCTACGAGCAGTACTTC. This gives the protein CASSYGQSYEQYF.

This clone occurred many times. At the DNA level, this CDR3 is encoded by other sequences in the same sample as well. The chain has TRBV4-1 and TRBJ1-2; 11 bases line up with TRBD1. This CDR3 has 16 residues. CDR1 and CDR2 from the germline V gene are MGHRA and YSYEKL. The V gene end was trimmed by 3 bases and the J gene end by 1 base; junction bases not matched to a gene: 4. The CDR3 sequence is CASSQTGTGGNYGYTF. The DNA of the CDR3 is TGCGCCAGCAGCCAGACCGGGACAGGGGGTAACTATGGCTACACCTTC.

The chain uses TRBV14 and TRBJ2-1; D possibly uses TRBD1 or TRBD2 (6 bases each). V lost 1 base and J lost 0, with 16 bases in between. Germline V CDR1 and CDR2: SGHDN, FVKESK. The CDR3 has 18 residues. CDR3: CASSQGPGGAISYNEQFF. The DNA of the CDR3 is TGTGCCAGCAGCCAAGGCCCCGGGGGCGCAATCTCCTACAATGAGCAGTTCTTC.

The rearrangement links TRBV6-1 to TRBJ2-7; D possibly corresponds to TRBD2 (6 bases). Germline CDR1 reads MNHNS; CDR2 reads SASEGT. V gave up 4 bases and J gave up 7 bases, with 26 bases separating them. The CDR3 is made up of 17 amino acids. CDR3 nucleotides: TGTGCCAGCAGTGCCCGAACGGGAGTTATTAAGGTGGTGGAGCAGTACTTC. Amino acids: CASSARTGVIKVVEQYF.

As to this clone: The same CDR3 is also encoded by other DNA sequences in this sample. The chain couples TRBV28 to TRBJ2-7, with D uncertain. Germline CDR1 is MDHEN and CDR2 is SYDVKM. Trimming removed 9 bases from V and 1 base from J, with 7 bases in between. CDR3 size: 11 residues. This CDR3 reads CASSKSYEQYF. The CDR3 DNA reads TGTGCCAGTAGCAAATCCTACGAGCAGTACTTC.